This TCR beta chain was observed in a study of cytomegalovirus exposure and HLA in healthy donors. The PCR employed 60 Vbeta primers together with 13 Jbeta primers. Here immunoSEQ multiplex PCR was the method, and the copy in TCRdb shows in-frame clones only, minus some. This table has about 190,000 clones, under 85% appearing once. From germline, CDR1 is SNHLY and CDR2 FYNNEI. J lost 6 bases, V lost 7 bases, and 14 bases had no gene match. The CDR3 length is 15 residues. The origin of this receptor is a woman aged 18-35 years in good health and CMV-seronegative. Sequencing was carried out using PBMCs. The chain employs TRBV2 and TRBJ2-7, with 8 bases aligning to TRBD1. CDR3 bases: TGTGCCAGCAATCGGGACAGGCTAGTTCAGGGCGAGCAGTACTTC. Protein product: CASNRDRLVQGEQYF.